This T cell receptor beta chain came from a study of T cells in Graves' hyperthyroidism and ophthalmopathy. Study-level background: Peripheral blood samples were taken at initial diagnosis, prior to any treatment. Study results and caveats: Stable hyperthyroidism and ophthalmopathy were separated using 13 V-J signatures. Ophthalmopathy was identified by the model a median approximately 6.4 months ahead of onset.

From RNA transcripts, TCR beta CDR3 regions were amplified. Primed by the HTBI set, a first-round RT-PCR was run on the TCR CDR3. Via MiXCR, TCRdb re-called the multiplex PCR reads, giving one row per CDR3 protein. Of hundreds of thousands of distinct CDR3 sequences listed, about 14% are singletons. Among ophthalmopathy patients, the Clinical Activity Score reached at least 3, the NOSPECS grade reached at least 4, and duration remained under 3 months. A few counts support this clonotype. No antigen is known for it. The CDR3 is made up of 15 amino acids. Germline V gene sequence: CDR1 ENHRY, CDR2 SYGVKD. V shed 6 bases, J shed 4 bases, and the junction held 7 bases outside the gene matches.

The sequence was obtained from a woman aged 50 to 60 with Graves' ophthalmopathy. The chain joins TRBV10-3 to TRBJ2-1; TRBD2 aligns across 9 bases. Sequenced: blood. DNA for the CDR3: TGTGCCATCAGGGTAGCGGGAGACAGTTACAATGAGCAGTTCTTC. The encoded protein is CAIRVAGDSYNEQFF.